The T cell receptor (beta chain) described here comes from a study of Graves' ophthalmopathy and Graves' hyperthyroidism (dated 2018 in TCRdb). Looking at the study overall: Peripheral blood samples were taken at the time of initial diagnosis, before any treatment was given. Following sampling, methimazole starting at 30 mg daily was administered to hyperthyroidism patients, and high-dose intravenous methylprednisolone was administered to ophthalmopathy patients. For training and testing, the 100 or so patients in the discovery cohort were randomly divided in a 7:3 ratio. To explore V-J signatures distinguishing ophthalmopathy from hyperthyroidism, a discovery set of 100 patients (around 44 ophthalmopathy, some 57 stable hyperthyroidism) was enrolled. The study used signatures of the TCR beta repertoire to tell Graves' ophthalmopathy apart from Graves' hyperthyroidism and to predict which patients would progress to ophthalmopathy. In more than five hyperthyroidism patients, T-cell repertoires of thyroid tissue and blood were compared. In total, 135 blood samples were TCR-sequenced: approximately 40 ophthalmopathy, under 85 hyperthyroidism and about 17 hyperthyroidism-to-ophthalmopathy patients. An independent validation cohort comprised 18 hyperthyroidism patients and about 16 patients who later progressed from hyperthyroidism to ophthalmopathy. The paper as a whole reports these results and caveats: In validation, the model predicted ophthalmopathy progression with about 71% sensitivity and roughly 72% specificity; roughly 12 predicted patients were CT-confirmed with GO in a median of approximately six months. Most of the expanded thyroid clonotypes with a frequency above 0.001 were also detected in blood, and it was suggested that the thyroid immune response may be reflected by blood repertoires. In cross-validation, the 13-signature model distinguished ophthalmopathy from stable hyperthyroidism with less than 90% sensitivity and 81% to 82% specificity, while in the test set the corresponding values were about 80% and 75%. Sample size was not predetermined statistically, and investigators were not blinded to group allocation.

This clonotype was found many times. Its binding antigen is unknown. No much larger clone exists at a distance of one base, and base qualities are not known. V is clipped by 5 bases and J by 3 bases, and the sequence between their germline boundaries is 19 bases long. The CDR1 and CDR2 encoded by the germline V gene are MDHEN and SYDVKM. CDR3 length: 16 amino acids, cysteine to phenylalanine. Only the CDR3 region is kept as DNA, spanning 48 bases read in frame from base 1. For repertoire sequencing, TCR beta CDR3 regions were amplified from RNA transcripts. The first round of RT-PCR was done with HTBI primers and the Qiagen OneStep RT-PCR kit, and was followed by a second round of multiplex PCR, then size selection and purification. Sequencing of the libraries was carried out on an Illumina HiSeq2000 in paired-end mode with 100 bp reads. The original pipeline was this. Reads were processed with SOAPnuke, discarding reads with adapters, uncalled bases, mean Phred below 15, or no exact constant-primer or identifier match. COPE v1.2.5 was used to merge the high-quality paired reads. Unique nucleotide sequences were defined as clonotypes and aligned to IMGT TRB V, D and J references using MiTCR v1.1. The analysis was limited to V-J combinations with a frequency above 0.0001, which together covered roughly 99% of the repertoires. For each V-J combination, a TCR clonal expansion and chaos score was defined as the ratio of F50 clonal expansion to chaos observed in the TCRdist matrix. Welch's t-statistics and random forest were used to reduce features to about a dozen V-J combinations, which were fed into a naive Bayes classifier. Thyroid-blood repertoire similarity was quantified with the Morisita-Horn index. The public reads were quality trimmed at Q25 with fastp and then assembled into clones with MiXCR by TCRdb, keeping productive beta chains. Rows are unified per CDR3 protein, each entry keeping the most common DNA and genes. For this entry, the V and J calls and clone size follow TCRdb and not the study's own pipeline. Within this sample are about half a million distinct CDR3 sequences, with roughly 14% of them counted one time only. The ten biggest clones cover about a tenth of the sample.

Ophthalmopathy patients had moderately to severely active disease, Clinical Activity Score of at least 3, NOSPECS grade of at least 4, and disease duration under 3 months. Patients were excluded if they had other autoimmune diseases, uncontrolled infections, pregnancy or lactation. Diagnosis relied on clinical symptoms, serum thyroxine, TRAb, thyroid ultrasound and orbital computed tomography. Ficoll-Paque density gradient centrifugation was used to isolate PBMCs from about 10 ml of fresh peripheral blood. Total RNA was extracted with Trizol reagent and quality-checked on an Agilent 2100 Bioanalyzer.

This sequence originates from a woman between 25 and 40 years old with Graves' ophthalmopathy. Donor details come from another sample of the same person, matched by shared clones. Input material: blood. The rearrangement joined TRBV28 to TRBJ1-1; TRBD1 might be the D gene, on 6 matching bases. The bases read TGTGCCAGCAGTCCGACGGGGGGGCAAAGTGACACTGAAGCTTTCTTT. Its translation is CASSPTGGQSDTEAFF.